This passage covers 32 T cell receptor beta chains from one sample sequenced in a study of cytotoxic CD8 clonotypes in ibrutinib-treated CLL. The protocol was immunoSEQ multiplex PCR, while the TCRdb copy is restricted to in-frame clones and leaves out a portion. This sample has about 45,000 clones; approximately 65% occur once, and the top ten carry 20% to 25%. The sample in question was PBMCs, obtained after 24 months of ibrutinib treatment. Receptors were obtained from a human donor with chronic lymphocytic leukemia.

The CDR3 loop is CASSLKGDRLWAQYF. The CDR3 DNA is TGTGCCAGCAGTTTAAAAGGTGACCGCTTGTGGGCGCAGTATTTT. The chain is built from TRBV27 and TRBJ2-3; D is undetermined. V lost 2 bases to trimming and J lost 10 bases, with 19 bases between them. The CDR3 covers 15 residues. Germline V gene sequence: CDR1 MNHEY, CDR2 SMNVEV (reference sequence).

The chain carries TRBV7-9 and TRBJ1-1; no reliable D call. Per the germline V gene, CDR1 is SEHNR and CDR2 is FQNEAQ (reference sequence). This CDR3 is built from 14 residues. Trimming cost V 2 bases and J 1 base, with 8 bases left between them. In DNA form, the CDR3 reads TGTGCCAGCAGCTTACTGGTGCCGAACACTGAAGCTTTCTTT. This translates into CASSLLVPNTEAFF.

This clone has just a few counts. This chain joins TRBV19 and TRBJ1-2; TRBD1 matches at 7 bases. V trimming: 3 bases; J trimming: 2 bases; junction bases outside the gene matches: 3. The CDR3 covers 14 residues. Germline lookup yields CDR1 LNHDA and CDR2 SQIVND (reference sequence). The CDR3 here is CASSIGTANYGYTF. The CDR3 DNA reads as TGTGCCAGTAGTATTGGGACAGCCAACTATGGCTACACCTTC.

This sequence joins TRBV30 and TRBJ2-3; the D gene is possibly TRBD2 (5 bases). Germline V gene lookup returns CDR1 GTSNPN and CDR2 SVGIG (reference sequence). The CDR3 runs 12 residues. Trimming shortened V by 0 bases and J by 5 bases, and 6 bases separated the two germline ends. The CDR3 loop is CAWSVRGDTQYF. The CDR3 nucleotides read TGTGCCTGGAGTGTACGGGGAGATACGCAGTATTTT.

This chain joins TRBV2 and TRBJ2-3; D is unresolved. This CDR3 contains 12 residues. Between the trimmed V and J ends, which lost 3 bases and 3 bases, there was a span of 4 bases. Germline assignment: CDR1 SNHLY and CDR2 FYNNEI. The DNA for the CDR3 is TGTGCCAGCAGTGAGCGGACAGATACGCAGTATTTT. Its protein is CASSERTDTQYF.

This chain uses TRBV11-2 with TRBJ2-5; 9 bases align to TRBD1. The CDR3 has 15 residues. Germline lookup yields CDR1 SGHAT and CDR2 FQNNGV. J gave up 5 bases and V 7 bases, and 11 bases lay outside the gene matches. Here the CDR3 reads CASTPPGQGRETQYF. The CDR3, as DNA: TGTGCCAGCACCCCTCCGGGACAGGGCCGGGAGACCCAGTACTTC.

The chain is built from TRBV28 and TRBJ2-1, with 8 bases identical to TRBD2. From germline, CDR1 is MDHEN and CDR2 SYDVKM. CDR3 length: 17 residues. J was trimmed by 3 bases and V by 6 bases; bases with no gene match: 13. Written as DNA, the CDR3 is TGTGCCAGCAGCTTAAACCCCGGCGGGGGGTACTACAATGAGCAGTTCTTC. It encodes CASSLNPGGGYYNEQFF.

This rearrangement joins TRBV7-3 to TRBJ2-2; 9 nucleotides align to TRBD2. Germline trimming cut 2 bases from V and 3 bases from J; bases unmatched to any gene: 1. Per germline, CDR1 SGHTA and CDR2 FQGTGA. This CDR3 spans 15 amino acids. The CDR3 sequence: CASSLLAGHTGELFF. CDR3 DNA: TGTGCCAGCAGCTTACTAGCGGGACACACCGGGGAGCTGTTTTTT.

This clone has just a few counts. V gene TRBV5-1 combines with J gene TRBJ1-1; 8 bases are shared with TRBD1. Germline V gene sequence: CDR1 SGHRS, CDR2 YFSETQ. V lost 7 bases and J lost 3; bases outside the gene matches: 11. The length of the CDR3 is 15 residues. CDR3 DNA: TGCGCCAGCGGTTGGACAGGGAACGGGGACACTGAAGCTTTCTTT. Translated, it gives CASGWTGNGDTEAFF. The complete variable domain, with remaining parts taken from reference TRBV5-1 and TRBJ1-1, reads KAGVTQTPRYLIKTRGQQVTLSCSPISGHRSVSWYQQTPGQGLQFLFEYFSETQRNKGNFPGRFSGRQFSNSRSEMNVSTLELGDSALYLCASGWTGNGDTEAFFGQGTRLTVV.

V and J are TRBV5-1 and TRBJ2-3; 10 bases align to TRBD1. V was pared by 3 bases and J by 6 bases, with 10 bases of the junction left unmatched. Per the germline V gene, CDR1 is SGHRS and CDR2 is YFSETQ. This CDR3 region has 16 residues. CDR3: CASSSLGTGVTDTQYF. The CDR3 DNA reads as TGCGCCAGCAGCTCCCTCGGGACAGGGGTGACTGATACGCAGTATTTT.

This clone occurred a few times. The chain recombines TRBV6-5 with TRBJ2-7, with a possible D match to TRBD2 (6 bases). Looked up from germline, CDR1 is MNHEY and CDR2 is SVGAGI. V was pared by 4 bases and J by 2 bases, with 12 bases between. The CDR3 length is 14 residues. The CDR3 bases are TGTGCCAGCAGTTTTTCCGCGGGACCCTACGAGCAGTACTTC. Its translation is CASSFSAGPYEQYF.

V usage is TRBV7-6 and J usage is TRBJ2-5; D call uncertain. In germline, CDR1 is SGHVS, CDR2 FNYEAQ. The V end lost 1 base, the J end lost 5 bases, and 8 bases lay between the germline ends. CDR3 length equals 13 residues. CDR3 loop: CASSLEAWETQYF. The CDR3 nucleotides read TGTGCCAGCAGCTTAGAGGCGTGGGAGACCCAGTACTTC. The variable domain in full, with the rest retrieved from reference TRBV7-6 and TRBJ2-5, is GAGVSQSPRYKVTKRGQDVALRCDPISGHVSLYWYRQALGQGPEFLTYFNYEAQQDKSGLPNDRFSAERPEGSISTLTIQRTEQRDSAMYRCASSLEAWETQYFGPGTRLLVL.

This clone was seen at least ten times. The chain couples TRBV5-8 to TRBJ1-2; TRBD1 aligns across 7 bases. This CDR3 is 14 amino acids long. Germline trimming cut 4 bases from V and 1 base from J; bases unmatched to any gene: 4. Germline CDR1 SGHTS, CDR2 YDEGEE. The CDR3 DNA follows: TGTGCCAGCAGCGGGACAGAACGTAACTATGGCTACACCTTC. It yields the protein CASSGTERNYGYTF.

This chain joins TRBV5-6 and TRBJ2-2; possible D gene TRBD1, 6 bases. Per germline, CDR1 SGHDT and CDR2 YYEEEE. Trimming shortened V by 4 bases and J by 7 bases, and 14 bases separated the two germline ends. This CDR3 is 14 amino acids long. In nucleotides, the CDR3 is TGTGCCAGCAGCGTTGACAGGCTCCTCGGGGAGCTGTTTTTT. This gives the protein CASSVDRLLGELFF.

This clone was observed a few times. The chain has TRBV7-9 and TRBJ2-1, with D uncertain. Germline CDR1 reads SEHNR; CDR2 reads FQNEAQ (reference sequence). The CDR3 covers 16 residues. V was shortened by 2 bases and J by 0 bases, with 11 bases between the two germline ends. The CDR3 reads CASSLLLTRSYNEQFF. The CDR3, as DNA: TGTGCCAGCAGCTTACTGTTGACCCGCTCCTACAATGAGCAGTTCTTC.

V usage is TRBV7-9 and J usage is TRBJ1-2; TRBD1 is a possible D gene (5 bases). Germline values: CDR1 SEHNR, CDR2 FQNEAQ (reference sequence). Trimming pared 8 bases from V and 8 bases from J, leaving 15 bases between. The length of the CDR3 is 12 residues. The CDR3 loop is CASQARGAGYTF. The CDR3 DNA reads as TGTGCCAGCCAAGCTCGAGGGGCGGGCTACACCTTC.

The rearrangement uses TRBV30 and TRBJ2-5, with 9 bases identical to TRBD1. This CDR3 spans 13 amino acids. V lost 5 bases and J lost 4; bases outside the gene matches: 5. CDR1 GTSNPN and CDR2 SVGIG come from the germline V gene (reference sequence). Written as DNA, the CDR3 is TGTGCCTGGGACAGGGGGTCTCGAGAGACCCAGTACTTC. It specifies CAWDRGSRETQYF.

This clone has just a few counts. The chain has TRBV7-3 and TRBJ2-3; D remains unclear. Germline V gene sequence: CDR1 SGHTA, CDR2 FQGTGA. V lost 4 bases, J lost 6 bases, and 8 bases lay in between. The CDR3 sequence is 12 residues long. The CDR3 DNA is TGTGCCAGCAGCTCTTTTGGGGATACGCAGTATTTT. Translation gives CASSSFGDTQYF.

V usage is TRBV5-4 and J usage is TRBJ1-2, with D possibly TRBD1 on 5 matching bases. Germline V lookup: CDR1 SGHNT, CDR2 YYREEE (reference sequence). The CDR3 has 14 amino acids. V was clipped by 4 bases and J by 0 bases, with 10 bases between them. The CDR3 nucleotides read TGTGCCAGCAGCCCAGGGACTGCTAACTATGGCTACACCTTC. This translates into CASSPGTANYGYTF.

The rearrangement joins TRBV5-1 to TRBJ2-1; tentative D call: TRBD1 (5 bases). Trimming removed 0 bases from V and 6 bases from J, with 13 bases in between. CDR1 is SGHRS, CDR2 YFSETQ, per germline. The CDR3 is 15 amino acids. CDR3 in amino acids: CASSLASAGFNEQFF. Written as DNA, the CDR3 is TGCGCCAGCAGCTTGGCCTCGGCAGGGTTCAATGAGCAGTTCTTC.

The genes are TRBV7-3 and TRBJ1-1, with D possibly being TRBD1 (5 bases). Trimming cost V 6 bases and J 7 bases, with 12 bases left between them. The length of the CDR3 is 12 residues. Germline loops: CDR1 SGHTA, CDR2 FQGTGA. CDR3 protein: CASSSGPFEAFF. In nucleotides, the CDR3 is TGTGCCAGCAGTTCGGGACCCTTTGAAGCTTTCTTT.

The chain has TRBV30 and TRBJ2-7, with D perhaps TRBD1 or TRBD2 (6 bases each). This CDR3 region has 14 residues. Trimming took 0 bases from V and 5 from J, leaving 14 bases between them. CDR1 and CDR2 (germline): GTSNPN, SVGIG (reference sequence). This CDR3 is CAWSVLGGGNEQYF. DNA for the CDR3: TGTGCCTGGAGTGTACTAGGGGGAGGAAACGAGCAGTACTTC.

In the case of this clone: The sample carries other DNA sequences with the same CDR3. The CDR3 region is CASSPRRGYEQYF. CDR3 in DNA: TGTGCCAGCTCACCACGCAGGGGCTACGAGCAGTACTTC. The rearrangement uses TRBV18 and TRBJ2-7; a possible D gene is TRBD1 (6 bases). In germline, CDR1 is KGHSH, CDR2 LQKENI. Trimming removed 1 base from V and 3 bases from J, with 7 bases in between. This CDR3 comprises 13 residues.

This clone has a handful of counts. DNA of the CDR3: TGTGCCAGCAGCCAAGACGGCGGTAGCAATCAGCCCCAGCATTTT. Its protein product is CASSQDGGSNQPQHF. The chain couples TRBV14 to TRBJ1-5; no firm D call. V lost 0 bases to trimming and J lost 0 bases, with 6 bases between them. Germline V gene data show CDR1 as SGHDN and CDR2 as FVKESK. The CDR3 is 15 amino acids.

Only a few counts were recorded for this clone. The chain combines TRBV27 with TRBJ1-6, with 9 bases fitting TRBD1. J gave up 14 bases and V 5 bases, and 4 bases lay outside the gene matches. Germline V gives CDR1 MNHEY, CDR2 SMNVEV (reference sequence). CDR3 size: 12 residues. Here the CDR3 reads CASSDRGEALHF. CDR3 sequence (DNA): TGTGCCAGCAGTGACAGGGGGGAGGCCCTCCACTTT.

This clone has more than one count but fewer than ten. In DNA form, the CDR3 reads TGCGCCAGCAGCTCCAGGGACTTTTCCTACGAGCAGTACTTC. Residues: CASSSRDFSYEQYF. The chain combines TRBV5-1 with TRBJ2-7, with a weak D call TRBD2 (6 bases). The germline gives CDR1 SGHRS, CDR2 YFSETQ. Trimming removed 3 bases at V and 1 base at J, with 11 bases between. This CDR3 has 14 amino acids.

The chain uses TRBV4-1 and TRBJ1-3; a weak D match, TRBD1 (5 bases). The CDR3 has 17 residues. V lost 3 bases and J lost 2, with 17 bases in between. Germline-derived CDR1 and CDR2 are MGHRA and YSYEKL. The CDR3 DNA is TGCGCCAGCAGCCAGGTTATAAGCAGGGAAACTGGAAACACCATATATTTT. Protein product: CASSQVISRETGNTIYF.

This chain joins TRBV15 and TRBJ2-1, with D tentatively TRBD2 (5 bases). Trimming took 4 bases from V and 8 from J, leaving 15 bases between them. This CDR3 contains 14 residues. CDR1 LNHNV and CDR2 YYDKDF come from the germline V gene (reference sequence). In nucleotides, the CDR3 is TGTGCCACCAGCAAAGCCCGGACTGTTGATGAGCAGTTCTTC. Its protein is CATSKARTVDEQFF.

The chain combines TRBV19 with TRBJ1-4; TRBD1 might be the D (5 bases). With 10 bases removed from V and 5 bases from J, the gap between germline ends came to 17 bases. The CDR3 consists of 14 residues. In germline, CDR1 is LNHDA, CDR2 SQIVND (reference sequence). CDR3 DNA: TGTGCCACCCCAACAGGTTTTGGCAATGAAAAACTGTTTTTT. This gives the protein CATPTGFGNEKLFF. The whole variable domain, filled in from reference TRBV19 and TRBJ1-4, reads DGGITQSPKYLFRKEGQNVTLSCEQNLNHDAMYWYRQDPGQGLRLIYYSQIVNDFQKGDIAEGYSVSREKKESFPLTVTSAQKNPTAFYLCATPTGFGNEKLFFGSGTQLSVL.

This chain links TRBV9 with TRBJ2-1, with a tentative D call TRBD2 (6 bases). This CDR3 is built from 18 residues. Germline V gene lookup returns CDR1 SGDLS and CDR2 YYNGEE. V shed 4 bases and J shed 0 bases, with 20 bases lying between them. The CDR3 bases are TGTGCCAGCAGCTCCCTGGGAGGCGACGGACTCTCCTACAATGAGCAGTTCTTC. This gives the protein CASSSLGGDGLSYNEQFF.

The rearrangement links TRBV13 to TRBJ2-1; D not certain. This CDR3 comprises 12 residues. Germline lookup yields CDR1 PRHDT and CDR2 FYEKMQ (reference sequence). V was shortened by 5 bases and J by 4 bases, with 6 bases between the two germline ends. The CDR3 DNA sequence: TGTGCCAGCAGCGAACAGTACAATGAGCAGTTCTTC. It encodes CASSEQYNEQFF.

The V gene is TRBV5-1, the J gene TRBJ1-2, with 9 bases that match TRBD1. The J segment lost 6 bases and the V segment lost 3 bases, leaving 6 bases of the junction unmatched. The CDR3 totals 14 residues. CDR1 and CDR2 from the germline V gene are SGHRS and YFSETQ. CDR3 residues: CASSSSDRGNGYTF. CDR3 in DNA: TGCGCCAGCAGCTCCTCGGACAGGGGTAATGGCTACACCTTC. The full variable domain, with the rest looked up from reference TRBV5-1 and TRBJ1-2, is KAGVTQTPRYLIKTRGQQVTLSCSPISGHRSVSWYQQTPGQGLQFLFEYFSETQRNKGNFPGRFSGRQFSNSRSEMNVSTLELGDSALYLCASSSSDRGNGYTFGSGTRLTVV.